This T cell receptor beta chain came from a study of cytomegalovirus exposure and HLA in healthy donors. Findings and limits, study-wide: Later analysis suggested most CMV-associated TCR beta chains were HLA-restricted.

Germline V gives CDR1 SGHNT, CDR2 YYREEE (reference sequence). This CDR3 region has 14 residues. Trimming at V came to 2 bases and at J to 7 bases, leaving 4 bases not matched to a gene. The table lists this clone with a few counts. Antigen unknown. The PCR ran on 60 Vbeta and 13 Jbeta primers. The table came from immunoSEQ multiplex PCR; TCRdb's copy has only in-frame clones and leaves some out. Here the sample spans approximately 260,000 clones, over 90% being singletons. The receptor was isolated from a girl aged 2 to 9 in good health and CMV-seronegative. The chain links TRBV5-4 to TRBJ1-4; 8 nucleotides agree with TRBD1. Sequencing was done on a sample of PBMCs. The CDR3 DNA is TGTGCCAGCAGCTTAACAGGGGGAAGTGAAAAACTGTTTTTT. This encodes CASSLTGGSEKLFF.